This TCR beta chain was sequenced for a study of OX40 agonist ivuxolimab in advanced cancers. Study background: Ivuxolimab, an antibody that agonizes OX40 (CD134), was administered to the patients.

V dropped 5 bases and J dropped 4; count of bases not matched to a gene: 10. The CDR3 spans 15 residues. Looked up from germline, CDR1 is SEHNR and CDR2 is FQNEAQ (reference sequence). The data were produced by immunoSEQ multiplex PCR, yet TCRdb's version contains in-frame clones alone and is incomplete. The repertoire holds 9,500 to 13,000 clones, with 80% as singletons. The receptor comes from an adult with an advanced solid tumor such as melanoma, head and neck, liver or kidney cancer. Source: CD4+ or CD8+ T cells sorted from blood, taken in a trial of the OX40 agonist ivuxolimab. The chain carries TRBV7-9 and TRBJ2-7; 8 positions match TRBD2. This CDR3 is CASSKPTGGPYEQYF. In DNA form, the CDR3 reads TGTGCCAGCAGCAAGCCAACGGGGGGGCCTTACGAGCAGTACTTC.